These 20 T cell receptor beta chains came from one sample sequenced in a study of blood T cells in healthy people across ages. A sample-barcoded 5' primer and a J-beta primer mix were used in a second PCR of roughly 6 to 12 cycles. Each CDR3 protein is one row after TCRdb ran MiXCR on the 5' RACE reads. The sample records hundreds of thousands of distinct CDR3 sequences, approximately 52% being singletons. The material sequenced was blood. The receptors were gathered from a woman older than 75 in good health.

The chain carries TRBV2 and TRBJ1-1, with 7 bases identical to TRBD1. Trimming removed 11 bases from V and 2 bases from J; junction bases left unmatched: 5. The CDR3 runs to 12 residues. CDR1 SNHLY and CDR2 FYNNEI come from the germline V gene. The DNA of the CDR3 is TGTGCCGCGGGACAGAGAAACACTGAAGCTTTCTTT. It translates to CAAGQRNTEAFF.

This clonotype was seen at least ten times. CDR3 sequence (DNA): TGTGCTAGTGGTTTCGGCACAGATACGCAGTATTTT. This encodes CASGFGTDTQYF. This rearrangement joins TRBV12-5 to TRBJ2-3; no definite D call. The CDR3 loop spans 12 amino acids. V lost 3 bases to trimming and J lost 1 base, with 2 bases between them. The V gene's germline CDR1 is LGHNT and CDR2 FRNRAP.

The rearrangement uses TRBV29-1 and TRBJ2-1; no definite D call. The V and J ends lost 7 bases and 3 bases respectively, with 4 bases between them. Germline V gene lookup returns CDR1 SQVTM and CDR2 ANQGSEA. The CDR3 totals 10 residues. The CDR3 reads CSAFYNEQFF. The CDR3 nucleotides are TGCAGCGCCTTCTACAATGAGCAGTTCTTC.

The V gene is TRBV24-1, the J gene TRBJ2-7; 8 nucleotides line up with TRBD2. Germline V gene sequence: CDR1 KGHDR, CDR2 SFDVKD. The CDR3 covers 16 residues. Losses at the gene ends were 1 base for V and 7 bases for J; bases not matched to a gene: 11. This CDR3 is CATSDFSGGKYNEQYF. As DNA, the CDR3 is TGTGCCACCAGTGATTTTTCGGGAGGGAAGTACAATGAGCAGTACTTC.

This clonotype has a count of ten or more. The V call is TRBV6-5, the J call TRBJ2-2; perhaps TRBD2 as D (6 bases). This CDR3 has 16 residues. V gave up 5 bases and J gave up 0 bases, with 13 bases separating them. Germline V gives CDR1 MNHEY, CDR2 SVGAGI. The CDR3 sequence: CASSPLGGSNTGELFF. The CDR3 nucleotides read TGTGCCAGCAGTCCCCTTGGGGGGTCGAACACCGGGGAGCTGTTTTTT.

V usage is TRBV15 and J usage is TRBJ2-1; D is ambiguous. With 4 bases removed from V and 0 bases from J, the gap between germline ends came to 10 bases. Germline-derived CDR1 and CDR2 are LNHNV and YYDKDF (reference sequence). This CDR3 contains 15 residues. The CDR3 region is CATSTRPSSYNEQFF. The DNA for the CDR3 is TGTGCCACCAGCACCCGACCGAGCTCCTACAATGAGCAGTTCTTC. The variable domain in full, with the rest retrieved from reference TRBV15 and TRBJ2-1, is DAMVIQNPRYQVTQFGKPVTLSCSQTLNHNVMYWYQQKSSQAPKLLFHYYDKDFNNEADTPDNFQSRRPNTSFCFLDIRSPGLGDTAMYLCATSTRPSSYNEQFFGPGTRLTVL.

The CDR3 region is CASRPASGSADTQYF. The CDR3 nucleotides read TGTGCCAGCAGGCCTGCAAGCGGGAGTGCAGATACGCAGTATTTT. V is TRBV12-3 or TRBV12-4 and J is TRBJ2-3; 8 bases line up with TRBD2. J was trimmed by 4 bases and V by 6 bases; bases with no gene match: 9. The CDR3 contains 15 residues.

This chain links TRBV24-1 with TRBJ2-7; D remains unclear. Germline CDR1 reads KGHDR; CDR2 reads SFDVKD. With 4 bases removed from V and 7 bases from J, the gap between germline ends came to 28 bases. The CDR3 has 18 amino acids. The CDR3 loop is CATSDSLCEKSSYNEQYF. CDR3 in DNA: TGTGCCACCAGTGACTCCCTGTGTGAGAAGTCGTCCTACAATGAGCAGTACTTC.

The chain employs TRBV12-3 or TRBV12-4 and TRBJ2-4; weak D call: TRBD1 (6 bases). The CDR3 consists of 15 residues. V was clipped by 0 bases and J by 1 base, with 7 bases between them. This chain's CDR3 is CASSLAQGAKNIQYF. CDR3 coding DNA: TGTGCCAGCAGTTTAGCGCAGGGGGCCAAAAACATTCAGTACTTC.

The gene calls are TRBV29-1 and TRBJ2-7; D possibly matches TRBD1 or TRBD2 (6 bases each). CDR1 SQVTM and CDR2 ANQGSEA come from the germline V gene. The CDR3 consists of 13 residues. V was cut by 8 bases and J by 0 bases, with 14 bases left in between. The CDR3 DNA reads TGCAGCCTAACAGAGGGGGGCTCCTACGAGCAGTACTTC. This gives the protein CSLTEGGSYEQYF.

With regard to this clonotype: A much larger clone sits a single nucleotide away, making a read error possible. V gene TRBV3-1 combines with J gene TRBJ1-2; no clear D gene. The CDR3 loop spans 12 amino acids. Germline values: CDR1 LGHDT, CDR2 YNNKEL (reference sequence). The CDR3 reads CASNQGPYGYTF. CDR3 in DNA: TGTGCCAGCAACCAAGGCCCTTATGGCTACACCTTC.

The chain combines TRBV20-1 with TRBJ2-5; 10 nucleotides match TRBD2. CDR1 DFQATT and CDR2 SNEGSKA come from the germline V gene (reference sequence). The J segment lost 4 bases and the V segment lost 7 bases, leaving 9 bases of the junction unmatched. The CDR3 contains 14 residues. This CDR3 reads CSGQRGGRGETQYF. The CDR3 DNA follows: TGCAGTGGCCAGCGGGGGGGAAGGGGAGAGACCCAGTACTTC.

V usage is TRBV6-5 and J usage is TRBJ2-1, with 9 bases matching TRBD2. CDR1 and CDR2 from the germline V gene are MNHEY and SVGAGI. V lost 7 bases to trimming and J lost 5 bases; unmatched junction nucleotides: 9. CDR3 length equals 15 residues. CDR3 in amino acids: CASTYLAGVNNEQFF. CDR3 nucleotides: TGTGCCAGCACTTATTTAGCGGGAGTTAACAATGAGCAGTTCTTC.

This clonotype was seen only a few times. The genes are TRBV28 and TRBJ2-5; perhaps TRBD2 as D (6 bases). The CDR3 sequence is 13 residues long. Between the trimmed V and J ends, which lost 5 bases and 4 bases, there was a span of 11 bases. Looked up from germline, CDR1 is MDHEN and CDR2 is SYDVKM. The DNA of the CDR3 is TGTGCCAGCAGTGTGGCGGGACGAGAGACCCAGTACTTC. It encodes CASSVAGRETQYF.

V is TRBV5-1 and J is TRBJ2-1; 9 bases match TRBD2. J lost 8 bases, V lost 5 bases, and 8 bases had no gene match. From germline, CDR1 is SGHRS and CDR2 YFSETQ. The CDR3 is 14 residues long. CDR3 loop: CASRLAGEAYEQFF. CDR3 nucleotides: TGCGCCAGCAGATTAGCGGGAGAAGCTTATGAGCAGTTCTTC.

A note on this clonotype: A read error may produce the germline difference seen at one junction end. The chain employs TRBV3-1 and TRBJ2-5, with 11 positions matching TRBD2. The DNA end is a closer match to TRBJ2-1, so the J assignment may be wrong. Germline assignment: CDR1 LGHDT and CDR2 YNNKEL (reference sequence). The CDR3 runs 18 residues. As DNA, the CDR3 is TGTGCCAGTAGCCAAGATGAGGTACTAGCGGGGGCCAAAGAGACCCAGTTCTTC. It translates to CASSQDEVLAGAKETQFF.

CDR3 amino acids: CASSGSTSGGSSYNEQFF. The CDR3, as DNA: TGTGCCAGCAGTGGATCAACTAGCGGGGGGAGCTCCTACAATGAGCAGTTCTTC. The V and J genes are TRBV6-1 and TRBJ2-1, with 12 bases matching TRBD2. V shed 4 bases and J 0 bases; nucleotides not matched to a gene: 7. This CDR3 spans 18 amino acids. Germline lookup yields CDR1 MNHNS and CDR2 SASEGT.

J is TRBJ1-2 and V is TRBV5-1; TRBD1 aligns across 7 bases. Germline V lookup: CDR1 SGHRS, CDR2 YFSETQ. J lost 4 bases, V lost 4 bases, and 10 bases had no gene match. There are 15 residues in the CDR3. The CDR3 loop reads CASSPGTAETYGYTF. CDR3 bases: TGCGCCAGCAGCCCTGGGACAGCCGAAACCTATGGCTACACCTTC.

This clonotype came up many times. This sequence joins TRBV12-3 or TRBV12-4 and TRBJ2-5; no clear D gene. V gave up 3 bases and J gave up 5 bases, with 7 bases separating them. This CDR3 contains 12 residues. The CDR3 coding sequence is TGTGCCAGCAGTTTCGGATTGGAGACCCAGTACTTC. Translating it yields CASSFGLETQYF.

About this clonotype itself: A single base separates this from a much larger clone, so it may be a read error. The V gene is TRBV7-9, the J gene TRBJ1-2, with 7 positions matching TRBD1. CDR3 size: 13 residues. Trimming cost V 8 bases and J 4 bases; bases outside gene matches: 7. The germline gives CDR1 SEHNR, CDR2 FQNEAQ (reference sequence). CDR3 sequence (DNA): TGTGCCAGCTCTGTCGACAGGGTCTATGGCTACACCTTC. It encodes CASSVDRVYGYTF. Looking up the rest from reference TRBV7-9 and TRBJ1-2 gives the full variable domain: DTGVSQNPRHKITKRGQNVTFRCDPISEHNRLYWYRQTLGQGPEFLTYFQNEAQLEKSRLLSDRFSAERPKGSFSTLEIQRTEQGDSAMYLCASSVDRVYGYTFGSGTRLTVV.